This T cell receptor (beta chain) was sequenced for a study of cytomegalovirus exposure and HLA in healthy donors. Study summary: Approximately 85 million unique TCRs from HLA-typed donors were held in an early release of data.

Study-level results: Associated with cytomegalovirus, according to the listing, were some 180 TCR beta chains.

Researchers ran the PCR with 60 Vbeta and 13 Jbeta primers. Assay used: immunoSEQ multiplex PCR; TCRdb lists only in-frame clones, some missing. Found here are some 180,000 clones, roughly 79% of them singletons; the top ten hold approximately 2%. This clone was counted only a few times. Its antigen is not identified. The CDR3 runs 13 residues. Germline V gene sequence: CDR1 SQVTM, CDR2 ANQGSEA. The ends lost 7 bases at V and 7 bases at J; junction bases unmatched: 12. This clonotype was obtained from a man aged 30-40 years in good health and CMV-seronegative. Sequenced input: PBMCs. This chain uses TRBV29-1 with TRBJ1-1, with TRBD1 identical over 7 bases. CDR3 amino acids: CSGTGIQGYEAFF. The CDR3 DNA reads TGCAGCGGAACAGGAATACAGGGGTATGAAGCTTTCTTT.